The entry below gives a single T cell receptor (beta chain) sequence along with its context. Antigen: not known. The data were obtained in a study of T cells in Graves' hyperthyroidism and ophthalmopathy. Findings and limits, study-wide: Within blood appeared most thyroid clonotypes that had expanded above 0.001. In validation, the model predicted ophthalmopathy. These predictions came a median roughly 6 months before onset.

TCR beta CDR3 regions were amplified from RNA transcripts. RT-PCR in the first round (using the HTBI primer set) targeted the TCR CDR3. TCRdb ran MiXCR on the multiplex PCR reads and lists one entry per CDR3 protein. The table includes some 510,000 distinct CDR3 sequences, more than 20% detected once. Germline V gene data show CDR1 as LGHDT and CDR2 as YNNKEL (reference sequence). Deletions cut 4 bases from V and 0 bases from J, with 13 bases between. This CDR3 contains 16 residues. The gene calls are TRBV3-1 and TRBJ1-3; D remains unclear. Sequenced sample: blood. The sequence was obtained from a man between 18 and 29 years old with Graves' hyperthyroidism. This CDR3 reads CASSRPAGRSGNTIYF. CDR3 nucleotide sequence: TGTGCCAGCAGCCGCCCGGCCGGTCGCTCTGGAAACACCATATATTTT.